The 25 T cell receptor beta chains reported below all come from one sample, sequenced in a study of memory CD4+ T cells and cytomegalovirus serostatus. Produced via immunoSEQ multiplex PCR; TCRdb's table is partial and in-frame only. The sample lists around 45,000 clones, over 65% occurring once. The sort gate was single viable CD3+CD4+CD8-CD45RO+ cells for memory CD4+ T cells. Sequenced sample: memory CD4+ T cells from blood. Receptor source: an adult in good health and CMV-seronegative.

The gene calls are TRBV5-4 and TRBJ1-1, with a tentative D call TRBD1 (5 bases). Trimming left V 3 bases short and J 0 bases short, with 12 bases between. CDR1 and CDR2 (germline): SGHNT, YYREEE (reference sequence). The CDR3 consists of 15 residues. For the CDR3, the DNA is TGTGCCAGCAGCTACCGGACGGGACTGAACACTGAAGCTTTCTTT. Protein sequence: CASSYRTGLNTEAFF. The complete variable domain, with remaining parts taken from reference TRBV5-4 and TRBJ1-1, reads ETGVTQSPTHLIKTRGQQVTLRCSSQSGHNTVSWYQQALGQGPQFIFQYYREEENGRGNFPPRFSGLQFPNYSSELNVNALELDDSALYLCASSYRTGLNTEAFFGQGTRLTVV.

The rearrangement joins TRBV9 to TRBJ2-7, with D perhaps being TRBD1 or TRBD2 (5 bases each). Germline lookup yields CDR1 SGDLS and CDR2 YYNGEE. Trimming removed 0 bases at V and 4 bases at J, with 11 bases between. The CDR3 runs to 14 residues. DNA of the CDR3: TGTGCCAGCAGCGTAGATATGGGGACGTACGAGCAGTACTTC. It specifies CASSVDMGTYEQYF.

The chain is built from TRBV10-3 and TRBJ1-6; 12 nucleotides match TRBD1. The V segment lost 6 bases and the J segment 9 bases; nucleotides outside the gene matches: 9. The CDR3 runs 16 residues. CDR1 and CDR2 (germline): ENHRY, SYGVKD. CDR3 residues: CAISPGTGGFFSPLHF. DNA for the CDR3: TGTGCCATCAGCCCCGGGACAGGGGGCTTTTTTTCACCCCTCCACTTT.

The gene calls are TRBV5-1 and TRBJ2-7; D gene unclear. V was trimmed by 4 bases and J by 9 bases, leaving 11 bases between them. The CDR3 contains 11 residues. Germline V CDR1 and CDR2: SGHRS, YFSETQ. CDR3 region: CASSQREVQYF. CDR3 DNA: TGCGCCAGCAGCCAACGCGAGGTGCAGTACTTC.

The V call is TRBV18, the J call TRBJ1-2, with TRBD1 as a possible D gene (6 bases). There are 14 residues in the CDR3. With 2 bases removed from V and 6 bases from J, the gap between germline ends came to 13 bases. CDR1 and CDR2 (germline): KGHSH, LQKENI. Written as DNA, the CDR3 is TGTGCCAGCTCACCAATAGCAGGGGTGGATGGCTACACCTTC. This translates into CASSPIAGVDGYTF.

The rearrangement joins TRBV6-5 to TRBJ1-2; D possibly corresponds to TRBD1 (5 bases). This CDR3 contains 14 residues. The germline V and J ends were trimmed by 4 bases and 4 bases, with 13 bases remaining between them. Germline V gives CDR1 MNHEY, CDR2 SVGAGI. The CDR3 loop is CASSSLRGGYGYTF. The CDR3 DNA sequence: TGTGCCAGCAGTTCGCTTAGGGGCGGCTATGGCTACACCTTC.

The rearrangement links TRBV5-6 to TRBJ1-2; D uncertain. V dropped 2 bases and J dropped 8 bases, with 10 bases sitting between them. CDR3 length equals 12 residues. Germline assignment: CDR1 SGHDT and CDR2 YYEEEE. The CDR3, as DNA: TGTGCCAGCAGCTTCCCCGCTCGAGGCTACACCTTC. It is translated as CASSFPARGYTF.

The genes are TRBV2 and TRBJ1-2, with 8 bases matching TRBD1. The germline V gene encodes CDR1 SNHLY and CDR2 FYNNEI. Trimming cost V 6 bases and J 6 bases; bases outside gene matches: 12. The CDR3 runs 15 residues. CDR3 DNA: TGTGCCAGCAGGAGATACCCTGACAGGGGAGATGGCTACACCTTC. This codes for CASRRYPDRGDGYTF.

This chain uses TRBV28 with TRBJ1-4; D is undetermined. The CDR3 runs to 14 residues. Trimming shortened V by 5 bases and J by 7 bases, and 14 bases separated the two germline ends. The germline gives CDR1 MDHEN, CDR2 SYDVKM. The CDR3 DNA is TGTGCCAGCAGTCCCCCCAGGCGGGTTGAAAAACTGTTTTTT. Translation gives CASSPPRRVEKLFF.

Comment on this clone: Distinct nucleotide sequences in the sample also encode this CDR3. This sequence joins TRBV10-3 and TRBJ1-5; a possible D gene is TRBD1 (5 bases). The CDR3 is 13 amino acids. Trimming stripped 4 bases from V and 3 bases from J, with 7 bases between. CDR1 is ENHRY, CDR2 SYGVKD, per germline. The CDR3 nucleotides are TGTGCCATCAGTGGAGGGACCAATCAGCCCCAGCATTTT. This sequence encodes CAISGGTNQPQHF.

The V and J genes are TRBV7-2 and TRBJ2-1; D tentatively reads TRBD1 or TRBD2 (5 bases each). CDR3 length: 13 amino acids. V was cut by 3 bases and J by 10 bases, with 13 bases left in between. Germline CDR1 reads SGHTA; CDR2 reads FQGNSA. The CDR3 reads CASSFTGTVEQFF. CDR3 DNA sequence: TGTGCCAGCAGCTTCACCGGGACCGTCGAGCAGTTCTTC.

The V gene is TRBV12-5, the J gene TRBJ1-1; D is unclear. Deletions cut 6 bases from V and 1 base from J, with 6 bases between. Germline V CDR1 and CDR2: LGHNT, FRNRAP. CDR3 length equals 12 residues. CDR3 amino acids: CASGLGNTEAFF. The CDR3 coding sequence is TGTGCTAGTGGCCTTGGGAACACTGAAGCTTTCTTT.

CDR3 sequence reads: CASSTYGTNTEAFF. For the CDR3, the DNA is TGTGCCAGCAGTACCTACGGGACTAACACTGAAGCTTTCTTT. This chain links TRBV28 with TRBJ1-1, with D possibly TRBD1 on 5 matching bases. The CDR3 consists of 14 residues. The V end was cut by 5 bases, the J end by 2 bases, with 12 bases between. Germline V gene data show CDR1 as MDHEN and CDR2 as SYDVKM.

CDR3 region: CASTSGQGTDTQYF. For the CDR3, the DNA is TGTGCCAGCACTTCGGGACAGGGAACAGATACGCAGTATTTT. J is TRBJ2-3 and V is TRBV9; 9 bases are a match to TRBD1. The CDR3 is 14 amino acids. V trimming: 6 bases; J trimming: 3 bases; junction bases outside the gene matches: 5. Germline CDR1 and CDR2: SGDLS and YYNGEE.

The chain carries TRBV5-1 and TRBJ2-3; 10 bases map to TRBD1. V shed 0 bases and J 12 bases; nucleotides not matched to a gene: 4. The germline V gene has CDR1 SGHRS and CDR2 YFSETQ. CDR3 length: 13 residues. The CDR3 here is CASSLGDRGSQYF. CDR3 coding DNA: TGCGCCAGCAGCTTGGGGGACAGGGGTTCCCAGTATTTT.

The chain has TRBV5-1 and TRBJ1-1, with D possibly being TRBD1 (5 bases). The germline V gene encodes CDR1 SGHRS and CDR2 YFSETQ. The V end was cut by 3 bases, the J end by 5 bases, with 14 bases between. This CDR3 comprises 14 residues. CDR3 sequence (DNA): TGCGCCAGCAGCTCTTCTGGGGGGTCTACTGAAGCTTTCTTT. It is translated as CASSSSGGSTEAFF. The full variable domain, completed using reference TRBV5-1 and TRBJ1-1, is KAGVTQTPRYLIKTRGQQVTLSCSPISGHRSVSWYQQTPGQGLQFLFEYFSETQRNKGNFPGRFSGRQFSNSRSEMNVSTLELGDSALYLCASSSSGGSTEAFFGQGTRLTVV.

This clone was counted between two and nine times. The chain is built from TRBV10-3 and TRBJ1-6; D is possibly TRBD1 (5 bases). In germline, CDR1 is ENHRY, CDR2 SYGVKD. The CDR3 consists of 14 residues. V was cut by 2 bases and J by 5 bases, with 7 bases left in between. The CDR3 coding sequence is TGTGCCATCAGTGAGGGGGCGCATAATTCACCCCTCCACTTT. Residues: CAISEGAHNSPLHF.

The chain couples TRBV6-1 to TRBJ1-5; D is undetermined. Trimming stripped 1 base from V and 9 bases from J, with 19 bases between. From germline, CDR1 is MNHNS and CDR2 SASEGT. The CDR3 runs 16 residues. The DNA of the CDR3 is TGTGCCAGCAGTGAAGGCCCGGCAGCACCTTGGGGGCCCCAGCATTTT. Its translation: CASSEGPAAPWGPQHF.

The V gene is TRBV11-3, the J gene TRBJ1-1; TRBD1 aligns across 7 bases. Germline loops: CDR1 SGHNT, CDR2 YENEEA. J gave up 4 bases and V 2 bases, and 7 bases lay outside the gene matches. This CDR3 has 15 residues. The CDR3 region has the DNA TGTGCCAGCAGCTTAATCACAGGGGAAGGCACTGAAGCTTTCTTT. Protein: CASSLITGEGTEAFF. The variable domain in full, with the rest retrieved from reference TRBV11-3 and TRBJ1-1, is EAGVVQSPRYKIIEKKQPVAFWCNPISGHNTLYWYLQNLGQGPELLIRYENEEAVDDSQLPKDRFSAERLKGVDSTLKIQPAELGDSAVYLCASSLITGEGTEAFFGQGTRLTVV.

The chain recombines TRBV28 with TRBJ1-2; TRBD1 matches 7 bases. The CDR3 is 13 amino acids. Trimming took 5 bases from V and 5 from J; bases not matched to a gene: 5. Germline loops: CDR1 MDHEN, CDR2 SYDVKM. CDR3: CASSRQGLYGYTF. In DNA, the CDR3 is TGTGCCAGCAGTCGACAGGGTCTGTATGGCTACACCTTC.

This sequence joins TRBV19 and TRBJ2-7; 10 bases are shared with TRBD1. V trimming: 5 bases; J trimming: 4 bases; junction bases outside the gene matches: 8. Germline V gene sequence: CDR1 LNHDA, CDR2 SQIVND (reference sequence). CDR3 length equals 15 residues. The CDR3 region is CASSLSGQGMYEQYF. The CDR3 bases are TGTGCCAGTAGTTTGTCGGGACAGGGGATGTACGAGCAGTACTTC.

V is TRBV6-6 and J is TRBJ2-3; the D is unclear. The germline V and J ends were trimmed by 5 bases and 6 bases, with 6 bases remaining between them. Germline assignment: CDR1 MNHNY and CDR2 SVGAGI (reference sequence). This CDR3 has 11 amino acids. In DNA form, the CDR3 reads TGTGCCAGCAGTCCCCGGGATACGCAGTATTTT. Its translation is CASSPRDTQYF.

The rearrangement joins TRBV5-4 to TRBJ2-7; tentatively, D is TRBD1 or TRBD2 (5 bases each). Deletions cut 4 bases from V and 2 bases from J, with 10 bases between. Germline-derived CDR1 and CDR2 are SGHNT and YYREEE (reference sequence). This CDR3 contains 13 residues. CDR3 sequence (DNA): TGTGCCAGCAGCCCGGGACCTACCTACGAGCAGTACTTC. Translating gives CASSPGPTYEQYF.

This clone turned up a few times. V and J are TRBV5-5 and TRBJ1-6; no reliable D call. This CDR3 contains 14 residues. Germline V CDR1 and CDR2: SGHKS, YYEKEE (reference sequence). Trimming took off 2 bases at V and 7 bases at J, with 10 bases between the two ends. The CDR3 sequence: CASSFWGLNSPLHF. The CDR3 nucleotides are TGTGCCAGCAGCTTTTGGGGTCTCAATTCACCCCTCCACTTT.

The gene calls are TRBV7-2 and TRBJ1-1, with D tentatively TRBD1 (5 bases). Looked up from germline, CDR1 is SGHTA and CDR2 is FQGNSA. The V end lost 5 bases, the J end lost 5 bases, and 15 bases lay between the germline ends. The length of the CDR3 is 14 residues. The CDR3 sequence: CASSPWEGRTEAFF. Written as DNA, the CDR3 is TGTGCCAGCAGCCCCTGGGAGGGGAGGACTGAAGCTTTCTTT.